These 5 T cell receptor beta chains share one sample of origin, sequenced in a study of blood T cell repertoires in COVID-19. The table came from immunoSEQ multiplex PCR; TCRdb's copy has only in-frame clones and leaves some out. This sample carries 180,000 or so clones, 75% to 85% of them seen once, and the ten largest clones take 11%. Sequencing was carried out using peripheral blood. The receptors originated from a woman in her forties with COVID-19, enrolled during active disease.

This clone was seen only once. V is TRBV6-4 and J is TRBJ2-3, with 8 bases that match TRBD2. The CDR3 contains 15 residues. Per germline, CDR1 MRHNA and CDR2 SNTAGT. V dropped 6 bases and J dropped 0; count of bases not matched to a gene: 5. CDR3 nucleotide sequence: TGTGCCAGCAGCCAGGGACTAGGGAGCACAGATACGCAGTATTTT. Its protein is CASSQGLGSTDTQYF.

The chain is built from TRBV7-2 and TRBJ2-3; D is ambiguous. Between the trimmed V and J ends, which lost 5 bases and 2 bases, there was a span of 5 bases. CDR1 is SGHTA, CDR2 FQGNSA, per germline. CDR3 size: 12 residues. The CDR3 DNA reads as TGTGCCAGCAGCGCCTACACAGATACGCAGTATTTT. It encodes CASSAYTDTQYF.

J is TRBJ2-5 and V is TRBV25-1; TRBD1 matches at 9 bases. The CDR3 consists of 14 residues. V lost 5 bases and J lost 4; bases outside the gene matches: 5. The germline V gene encodes CDR1 MGHDK and CDR2 SYGVNS. The CDR3 DNA is TGTGCCAGCAGTAAGGGACAGGGCGTAGAGACCCAGTACTTC. Encoded protein: CASSKGQGVETQYF.

This sequence joins TRBV11-2 and TRBJ1-6; 9 bases fit TRBD1. The J segment lost 9 bases and the V segment lost 7 bases, leaving 10 bases of the junction unmatched. The CDR3 is made up of 15 amino acids. Per germline, CDR1 SGHAT and CDR2 FQNNGV. This CDR3 is CASTSTGTGFSPLHF. In nucleotides, the CDR3 is TGTGCCAGCACTTCAACCGGGACAGGGTTTTCACCCCTCCACTTT.

The chain recombines TRBV5-5 with TRBJ2-1; TRBD1 matches at 9 bases. V was pared by 4 bases and J by 7 bases, with 9 bases of the junction left unmatched. Germline V lookup: CDR1 SGHKS, CDR2 YYEKEE (reference sequence). The CDR3 runs 15 residues. DNA of the CDR3: TGTGCCAGCAGCCCGGCCGGGACAGGGTGGAATGAGCAGTTCTTC. Amino acids: CASSPAGTGWNEQFF.